Below are 18 T cell receptor beta chains sequenced from a single sample in a study. TCRdb analysed the RT-PCR reads with MiXCR anew, one entry per CDR3 protein. There are about 680,000 distinct CDR3 sequences in the sample; approximately 14% occur only once, and about 3.9% lies in the top ten. The sequenced sample was memory CD4+ T cells from blood. These TCRs come from a female donor in good health, serving as a healthy control.

This chain connects TRBV6-1 to TRBJ1-1; possible D gene TRBD1, 6 bases. V gave up 7 bases and J gave up 5 bases, with 17 bases separating them. The germline CDR1 and CDR2 sequences are MNHNS and SASEGT. This CDR3 comprises 14 residues. The CDR3 nucleotides are TGTGCCAGCACCCCAGGACAGACGGGGACTGAAGCTTTCTTT. Its translation is CASTPGQTGTEAFF.

This clonotype was seen repeatedly, ten times or more. The rearrangement uses TRBV10-3 and TRBJ1-1; TRBD1 matches at 8 bases. The germline V gene encodes CDR1 ENHRY and CDR2 SYGVKD. Trimming took 6 bases from V and 3 from J; bases not matched to a gene: 6. This CDR3 comprises 14 residues. CDR3 amino acids: CAIRTGARDTEAFF. The CDR3 bases are TGTGCCATCAGGACAGGGGCGCGGGACACTGAAGCTTTCTTT.

There are many counts of this clonotype. V is TRBV7-2 and J is TRBJ2-1; D not resolved. The CDR3 has 11 amino acids. V was shortened by 5 bases and J by 15 bases, with 14 bases between the two germline ends. Germline CDR1 SGHTA, CDR2 FQGNSA. CDR3 sequence: CASSQNAWWFF. CDR3 nucleotide sequence: TGTGCCAGCAGCCAAAACGCCTGGTGGTTCTTC.

This clonotype has ten or more counts. This sequence joins TRBV10-3 and TRBJ2-1; 9 positions agree with TRBD2. Germline V gives CDR1 ENHRY, CDR2 SYGVKD. J gave up 0 bases and V 8 bases, and 5 bases lay outside the gene matches. CDR3 length equals 15 residues. CDR3 sequence (DNA): TGTGCCATCGGGACTAGCCGAGACTCCTACAATGAGCAGTTCTTC. Its translation: CAIGTSRDSYNEQFF.

This clonotype showed up many times. J is TRBJ1-2 and V is TRBV24-1; 7 bases are shared with TRBD1. V lost 3 bases to trimming and J lost 2 bases; unmatched junction nucleotides: 8. Germline assignment: CDR1 KGHDR and CDR2 SFDVKD. The CDR3 loop spans 16 amino acids. CDR3 DNA: TGTGCCACCAGTGATGGGGGGACAGTCCGGAACTATGGCTACACCTTC. Protein product: CATSDGGTVRNYGYTF.

This chain links TRBV30 with TRBJ2-7; D gene ambiguous. V was shortened by 2 bases and J by 5 bases, with 10 bases between the two germline ends. CDR1 and CDR2 from the germline V gene are GTSNPN and SVGIG (reference sequence). The CDR3 has 12 amino acids. CDR3 sequence reads: CAWSKVVHEQYF. CDR3 DNA sequence: TGTGCCTGGAGTAAGGTAGTCCACGAGCAGTACTTC.

The CDR3 loop reads CASSNRESEQFF. The CDR3 DNA is TGTGCCAGCAGCAACAGGGAATCTGAGCAGTTCTTC. The chain combines TRBV7-2 with TRBJ2-1; TRBD1 might be the D (6 bases). Trimming removed 5 bases at V and 9 bases at J, with 11 bases between. Germline CDR1 reads SGHTA; CDR2 reads FQGNSA. This CDR3 is 12 amino acids long.

J is TRBJ1-3 and V is TRBV9; perhaps TRBD1 as D (6 bases). V dropped 0 bases and J dropped 4 bases, with 17 bases sitting between them. This CDR3 spans 17 amino acids. The germline V gene has CDR1 SGDLS and CDR2 YYNGEE. The CDR3 region is CASSVDVRGHAGNTIYF. The DNA of the CDR3 is TGTGCCAGCAGCGTAGACGTTCGGGGGCACGCAGGAAACACCATATATTTT. Full variable domain (remainder filled in from reference TRBV9 and TRBJ1-3): DSGVTQTPKHLITATGQRVTLRCSPRSGDLSVYWYQQSLDQGLQFLIQYYNGEERAKGNILERFSAQQFPDLHSELNLSSLELGDSALYFCASSVDVRGHAGNTIYFGEGSWLTVV.

This clonotype was counted only a few times. The rearrangement uses TRBV12-3 or TRBV12-4 and TRBJ2-5; D ambiguous. The CDR3 spans 14 residues. The V gene lost 2 bases and the J gene lost 1 base, with 8 bases spanning the gap. This chain's CDR3 is CASSLLRTQETQYF. As DNA, the CDR3 is TGTGCCAGCAGTTTACTCAGGACCCAAGAGACCCAGTACTTC.

This chain links TRBV12-3 or TRBV12-4 with TRBJ1-1; D is unresolved. There are 15 residues in the CDR3. Trimming stripped 1 base from V and 4 bases from J, with 13 bases between. CDR3: CASSLDPGGSTEAFF. The CDR3 nucleotides read TGTGCCAGCAGTTTAGACCCAGGAGGGAGCACTGAAGCTTTCTTT.

This clonotype was observed at least ten times. J is TRBJ1-5 and V is TRBV12-3 or TRBV12-4, with D possibly matching TRBD1 (5 bases). Between the trimmed V and J ends, which lost 2 bases and 5 bases, there was a span of 13 bases. This CDR3 spans 15 amino acids. CDR3 nucleotide sequence: TGTGCCAGCAGTTTATCCAGGGTAGGCGATCAGCCCCAGCATTTT. Residues: CASSLSRVGDQPQHF.

The chain couples TRBV24-1 to TRBJ2-5; tentatively, D is TRBD1 or TRBD2 (7 bases each). Germline loops: CDR1 KGHDR, CDR2 SFDVKD. The V and J ends lost 9 bases and 2 bases respectively, with 15 bases between them. This CDR3 region has 14 residues. The CDR3 protein is CATAGETGQETQYF. DNA for the CDR3: TGTGCCACCGCGGGAGAGACAGGGCAAGAGACCCAGTACTTC.

This clonotype was seen a few times. This rearrangement joins TRBV7-3 to TRBJ2-5; TRBD2 matches at 9 bases. The V gene's germline CDR1 is SGHTA and CDR2 FQGTGA. The V segment lost 5 bases and the J segment 6 bases; nucleotides outside the gene matches: 10. The CDR3 has 15 amino acids. In DNA form, the CDR3 reads TGTGCCAGCAGCCCTTTTACGAGCGGGGGGCAGACCCAGTACTTC. Translating gives CASSPFTSGGQTQYF.

The chain is built from TRBV6-2 or TRBV6-3 and TRBJ2-3; 10 positions agree with TRBD2. Germline CDR1 MNHEY, CDR2 SVGEGT. The CDR3 runs 17 residues. V shed 4 bases and J 2 bases; nucleotides not matched to a gene: 9. The CDR3 is CASSLVTSGILTDTQYF. In DNA form, the CDR3 reads TGTGCCAGCAGTTTAGTCACTAGCGGGATCCTCACAGATACGCAGTATTTT.

The rearrangement links TRBV12-3 or TRBV12-4 to TRBJ2-3; TRBD1 is a possible D gene (5 bases). V gave up 2 bases and J gave up 2 bases, with 14 bases separating them. This CDR3 has 16 amino acids. The CDR3 loop reads CASSLRGAANTDTQYF. As DNA, the CDR3 is TGTGCCAGCAGTTTAAGGGGTGCGGCTAACACAGATACGCAGTATTTT.

The V and J genes are TRBV7-9 and TRBJ1-4; D might be TRBD1 (5 bases). V dropped 1 base and J dropped 5 bases, with 20 bases sitting between them. Per germline, CDR1 SEHNR and CDR2 FQNEAQ (reference sequence). The CDR3 loop spans 18 amino acids. The CDR3 sequence is CASSLVTGRGIINEKLFF. For the CDR3, the DNA is TGTGCCAGCAGCTTAGTGACGGGGCGCGGGATAATCAATGAAAAACTGTTTTTT.

The CDR3 is CATSTERNQPQHF. CDR3 sequence (DNA): TGTGCCACATCGACAGAGCGCAATCAGCCCCAGCATTTT. The V call is TRBV6-1, the J call TRBJ1-5, with TRBD1 as a possible D gene (5 bases). The germline V and J ends were trimmed by 10 bases and 2 bases, with 12 bases remaining between them. CDR3 length: 13 amino acids. The germline V gene has CDR1 MNHNS and CDR2 SASEGT.

The chain couples TRBV11-1 to TRBJ1-2; TRBD1 might be the D (5 bases). The germline gives CDR1 SGHAT, CDR2 FQDESV (reference sequence). Trimming cost V 7 bases and J 8 bases, with 23 bases left between them. The CDR3 consists of 15 residues. The CDR3 nucleotides are TGTGCCAGCAACTCGGTCGGGACGCCGGGTCGGGGCTACACCTTC. It yields the protein CASNSVGTPGRGYTF.